These T cell receptor beta chains were read from a single sample in a study of beta chain features in type 1 diabetes. Profiling relied on immunoSEQ multiplex PCR, and the TCRdb table lists in-frame clones only, not all of them. The sample consists of 250,000 to 300,000 clones, 20% to 25% of them appearing once. Sequenced input: naive CD4+ T cells from blood. The receptors stem from a woman in her twenties or thirties with type 1 diabetes. Each CDR3 is given with its conserved first and last residue. D genes are given only for firm matches. The size entry is marked missing in some rows and otherwise reads once, few, many or a size class.

TRBV19	TRBJ2-5	few	TRBD1	TGTGCCAGTAGTGCCGGACAGGGGGCCTGGGAGACCCAGTACTTC	CASSAGQGAWETQYF
TRBV14	TRBJ1-4	few	TRBD1	TGTGCCAGCAGCACCTGGACAGGGAGGTTTAATGAAAAACTGTTTTTT	CASSTWTGRFNEKLFF
TRBV27	TRBJ1-2	-	TRBD1	TGTGCCAGCAGTGCACTGGGACAGGGCTATGGCTACACCTTC	CASSALGQGYGYTF
TRBV20-1	TRBJ1-4	-	-	TGCAGTGCTAGGAGGGGGGAAAAACTGTTTTTT	CSARRGEKLFF
TRBV28	TRBJ2-3	few	-	TGTGCCAGCATTAGGACTAGGGGGATCACAGATACGCAGTATTTT	CASIRTRGITDTQYF
TRBV19	TRBJ1-5	-	-	TGTGCCAGTAGTCTGCAGGGAGGTCAGCCCCAGCATTTT	CASSLQGGQPQHF
TRBV30	TRBJ2-4	-	-	TGTGCCTGGAGCAGGGTTCTAGCCAAAAACATTCAGTACTTC	CAWSRVLAKNIQYF
TRBV19	TRBJ2-7	-	TRBD2	TGTGCCAGTAGTATGGGAGGAGCGGGAGTACAACCCGAGCAGTACTTC	CASSMGGAGVQPEQYF
TRBV4-1	TRBJ2-3	-	TRBD2	TGCGCCAGCAGCCAGGAGGGACTAGCGGGAGCAGATACGCAGTATTTT	CASSQEGLAGADTQYF
TRBV19	TRBJ2-1	once	TRBD2	TGTGCCAGTAGGACTAGCGGCCTCTACAATGAGCAGTTCTTC	CASRTSGLYNEQFF
TRBV29-1	TRBJ2-7	few	-	TGCAGCGTTGAAGGGCACAGGGCCCCCTACGAGCAGTACTTC	CSVEGHRAPYEQYF
TRBV5-1	TRBJ2-2	few	-	TGCGCCAGCAGAAAAACCGGGACTGACACCGGGGAGCTGTTTTTT	CASRKTGTDTGELFF
TRBV9	TRBJ2-2	-	-	TGTGCCAGCACCCCCGGCAGAGGAACCGGGGAGCTGTTTTTT	CASTPGRGTGELFF
TRBV7-3	TRBJ2-3	-	TRBD2	TGTGCCAGCAGCCCCTCCCGGACTAGCGAGGCCTTATATTTT	CASSPSRTSEALYF
TRBV6-1	TRBJ1-2	-	-	TGTGCCAGCATTGGACGGGAGGTCTGGACCTTC	CASIGREVWTF
TRBV18	TRBJ1-2	few	TRBD1	TGTGCCAGCTCTACAGCCCTCTCAGGGGGCGAAGCTAACTATGGCTACACCTTC	CASSTALSGGEANYGYTF
TRBV9	TRBJ2-1	-	TRBD1	TGTGCCAGCAGCCTTACTCGGACAGGGGGTCTGGGGAATGAGCAGTTCTTC	CASSLTRTGGLGNEQFF
TRBV29-1	TRBJ2-6	few	-	TGCAGCGTTGGGGGGGGGCGGTCTGGGGCCAACGTCCTGACTTTC	CSVGGGRSGANVLTF
TRBV28	TRBJ2-1	once	-	TGTGCCAGCAGTCCTCGGGAGCCAGGCAGGTCCCCGTTCTTC	CASSPREPGRSPFF
TRBV4-1	TRBJ2-3	-	TRBD2	TGCGCCAGCAGCCAAGAGGCACTAGCGGGAGGACGGGCAGATACGCAGTATTTT	CASSQEALAGGRADTQYF
TRBV29-1	TRBJ2-7	-	TRBD1	TGCAGCGTTGGACAGGGAAGCGACGAGCAGTACTTC	CSVGQGSDEQYF
TRBV11-2	TRBJ2-3	few	-	TGTGCCAGCAGCTTCTCGGGGGACACAGATACGCAGTATTTT	CASSFSGDTDTQYF
TRBV4-1	TRBJ2-7	-	-	TGCGCCAGCAGCCCCACGAAGGGAGGTTCCTACGAGCAGTACTTC	CASSPTKGGSYEQYF
TRBV11-3	TRBJ2-5	few	-	TGTGCCAGCAGCTTCCCTAATGGGAGGGAGACCCAGTACTTC	CASSFPNGRETQYF
TRBV29-1	TRBJ2-5	few	TRBD2	TGCAGCGTCGCACCTGGGACTAGCGGACAAGAGACCCAGTACTTC	CSVAPGTSGQETQYF
TRBV27	TRBJ1-1	-	-	TGTGCCAGCAGCTCGAGCAGGGGAACTGAAGCTTTCTTT	CASSSSRGTEAFF
TRBV7-9	TRBJ1-1	-	-	TGTGCCAGCAGCCCGGGGGAGGCTGAAGCTTTCTTT	CASSPGEAEAFF
TRBV6-4	TRBJ1-1	-	-	TGTGCCAGCAGTGACTTTAGGGGGAGCACTGAAGCTTTCTTT	CASSDFRGSTEAFF
TRBV6-5	TRBJ2-4	few	TRBD1	TGTGCCAGCAGTAGGGACAGGGGTTCGAACATTCAGTACTTC	CASSRDRGSNIQYF
TRBV7-2	TRBJ2-1	-	TRBD2	TGTGCCAGCAGCGGGGTAGCGGGCACCTCCTACAATGAGCAGTTCTTC	CASSGVAGTSYNEQFF
TRBV30	TRBJ2-7	-	TRBD2	TGTGCCTGGAGTGTCAGCGTGGGACTAGCGGGAGGGCCGAGAGAGCAGTACTTC	CAWSVSVGLAGGPREQYF
TRBV28	TRBJ2-7	-	TRBD2	TGTGCCAGCAGTCCCCGCGCAGGGACTAGCGGGAGCTACGAGCAGTACTTC	CASSPRAGTSGSYEQYF
TRBV7-2	TRBJ2-1	-	TRBD2	TGTGCCAGCAGCTTCGGCGGGAGTCGGAATGAGCAGTTCTTC	CASSFGGSRNEQFF
TRBV7-2	TRBJ2-3	few	TRBD2	TGTGCCAGCAGCTTCATTACCGGGACTAGCGGGCAGTCGCAGTATTTT	CASSFITGTSGQSQYF
TRBV15	TRBJ2-5	few	-	TGTGCCACCAGGTCCGCGGACCAAGAGACCCAGTACTTC	CATRSADQETQYF
TRBV30	TRBJ2-1	few	-	TGTGCCTGGAGTGGGGGACTGATCAATGAGCAGTTCTTC	CAWSGGLINEQFF
TRBV7-3	TRBJ2-5	-	TRBD2	TGTGCCAGCAGCAGGGCTAGCGGGAGTAGTCAGTACTTC	CASSRASGSSQYF
TRBV5-1	TRBJ2-6	-	TRBD1	TGCGCCAGCAGCGCGGGACAGGGAGGCTCTGGGGCCAACGTCCTGACTTTC	CASSAGQGGSGANVLTF
TRBV10-3	TRBJ2-7	-	TRBD1	TGTGCCGCCGGGACAGAATACGAGCAGTACTTC	CAAGTEYEQYF
TRBV30	TRBJ1-2	-	-	TGTGCCTGGAGTAGTACAGGGATCGATGGCTACACCTTC	CAWSSTGIDGYTF
TRBV30	TRBJ1-2	-	-	TGTGCCTGGAGATCGGGGGAGTATTCCTATGGCTACACCTTC	CAWRSGEYSYGYTF
TRBV5-1	TRBJ2-4	few	-	TGCGCCAGCAGCTTCGGTGGGGGGACTTTTGAACTAGCCAAAAACATTCAGTACTTC	CASSFGGGTFELAKNIQYF
TRBV29-1	TRBJ1-3	-	-	TGCAGCGGAGACAACGGTGGAAACACCATATATTTT	CSGDNGGNTIYF
TRBV29-1	TRBJ1-1	few	TRBD1	TGCAGCGTGGCCGGGACAGCGAACACTGAAGCTTTCTTT	CSVAGTANTEAFF
TRBV7-3	TRBJ2-2	-	TRBD2	TGTGCCAGCAGCCCATTCGCGGGGGGCACCGGGGAGCTGTTTTTT	CASSPFAGGTGELFF
TRBV11-1	TRBJ2-5	few	-	TGTGCCAGCAGGGGAGCGCCACAAGAGACCCAGTACTTC	CASRGAPQETQYF
TRBV25-1	TRBJ2-3	-	TRBD2	TGTGCCAGCAGTGAATGGGGTCCAAGCGGGAGTGGCACAGATACGCAGTATTTT	CASSEWGPSGSGTDTQYF